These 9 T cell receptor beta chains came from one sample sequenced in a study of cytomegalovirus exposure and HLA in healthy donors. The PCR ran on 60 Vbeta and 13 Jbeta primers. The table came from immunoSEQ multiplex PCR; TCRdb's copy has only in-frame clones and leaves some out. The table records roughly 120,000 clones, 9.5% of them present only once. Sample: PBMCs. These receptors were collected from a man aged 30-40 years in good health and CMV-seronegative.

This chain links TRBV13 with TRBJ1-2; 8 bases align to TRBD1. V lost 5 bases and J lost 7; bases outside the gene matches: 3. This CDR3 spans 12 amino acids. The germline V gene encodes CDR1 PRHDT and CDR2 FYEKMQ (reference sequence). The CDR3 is CASSLRGRGYTF. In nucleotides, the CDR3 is TGTGCCAGCAGCCTCAGGGGGCGTGGCTACACCTTC.

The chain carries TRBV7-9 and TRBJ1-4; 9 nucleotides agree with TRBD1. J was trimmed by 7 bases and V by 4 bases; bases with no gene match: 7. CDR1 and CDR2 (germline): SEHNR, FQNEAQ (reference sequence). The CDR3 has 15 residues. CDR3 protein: CASSSLDRGVEKLFF. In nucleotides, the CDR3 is TGTGCCAGCAGCTCCTTAGACAGGGGGGTTGAAAAACTGTTTTTT.

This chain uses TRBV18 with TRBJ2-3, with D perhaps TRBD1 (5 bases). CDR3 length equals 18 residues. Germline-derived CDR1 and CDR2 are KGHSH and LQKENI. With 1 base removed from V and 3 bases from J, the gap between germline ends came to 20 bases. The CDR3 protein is CASSPLSQGQLSTDTQYF. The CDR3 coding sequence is TGTGCCAGCTCACCACTATCGCAGGGTCAGTTGAGTACAGATACGCAGTATTTT.

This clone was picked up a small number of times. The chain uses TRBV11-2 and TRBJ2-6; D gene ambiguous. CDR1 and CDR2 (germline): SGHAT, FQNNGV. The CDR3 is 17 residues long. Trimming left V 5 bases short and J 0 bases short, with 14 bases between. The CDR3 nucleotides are TGTGCCAGCAGCCCTAAAACCGGTAGCTCTGGGGCCAACGTCCTGACTTTC. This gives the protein CASSPKTGSSGANVLTF.

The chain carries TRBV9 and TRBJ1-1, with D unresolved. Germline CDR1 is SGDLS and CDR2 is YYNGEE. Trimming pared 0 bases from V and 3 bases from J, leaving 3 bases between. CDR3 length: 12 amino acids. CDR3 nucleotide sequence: TGTGCCAGCAGCGTAGCGGACACTGAAGCTTTCTTT. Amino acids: CASSVADTEAFF.

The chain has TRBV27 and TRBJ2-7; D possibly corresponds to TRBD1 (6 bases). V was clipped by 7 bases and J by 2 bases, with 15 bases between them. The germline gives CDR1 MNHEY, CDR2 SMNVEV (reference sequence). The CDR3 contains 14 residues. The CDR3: CASTPGPGAYEQYF. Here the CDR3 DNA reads TGTGCCAGCACCCCTGGGCCAGGGGCCTACGAGCAGTACTTC.

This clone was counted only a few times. CDR3 residues: CASSEQPSGRASGGELFF. In DNA form, the CDR3 reads TGTGCCAGCAGTGAACAGCCTAGCGGGAGGGCGAGCGGCGGGGAGCTGTTTTTT. V gene TRBV6-1 combines with J gene TRBJ2-2, with 12 bases matching TRBD2. This CDR3 contains 18 residues. The J segment lost 7 bases and the V segment lost 2 bases, leaving 11 bases of the junction unmatched. Germline V CDR1 and CDR2: MNHNS, SASEGT.

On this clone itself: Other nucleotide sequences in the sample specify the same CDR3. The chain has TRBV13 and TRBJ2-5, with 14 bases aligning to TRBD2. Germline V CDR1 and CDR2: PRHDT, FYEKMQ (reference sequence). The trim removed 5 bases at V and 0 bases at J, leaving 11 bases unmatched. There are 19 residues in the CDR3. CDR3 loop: CASSPPGTSGGGDQETQYF. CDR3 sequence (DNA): TGTGCCAGCAGCCCTCCTGGGACTAGCGGGGGCGGGGACCAAGAGACCCAGTACTTC.

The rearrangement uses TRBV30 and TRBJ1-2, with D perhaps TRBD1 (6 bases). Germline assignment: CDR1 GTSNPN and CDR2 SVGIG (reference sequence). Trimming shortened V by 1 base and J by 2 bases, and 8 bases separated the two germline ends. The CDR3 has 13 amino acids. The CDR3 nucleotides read TGTGCCTGGAGTGCCCAGGGGAACTATGGCTACACCTTC. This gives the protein CAWSAQGNYGYTF.